One and the same sample provided the 28 T cell receptor beta chains below, sequenced in a study of cytomegalovirus exposure and HLA in healthy donors. The PCR was carried out with 60 Vbeta primers and 13 Jbeta primers. The repertoire was sequenced with immunoSEQ multiplex PCR; TCRdb's copy has only in-frame clones and lacks some. The table includes about 140,000 clones, 80% detected once. The sequencing sample was made of PBMCs. All receptors derive from a man aged 45-65 years in good health and CMV-seronegative.

This clone has only one observation. The V call is TRBV7-2, the J call TRBJ1-1; no definite D call. CDR1 is SGHTA and CDR2 is FQGNSA in the germline V gene. The CDR3 has 15 amino acids. With 1 base removed from V and 7 bases from J, the gap between germline ends came to 16 bases. The CDR3 reads CASSLGIRIRDEAFF. The DNA of the CDR3 is TGTGCCAGCAGCTTAGGTATAAGGATCCGGGATGAAGCTTTCTTT.

CDR3 residues: CASSLVLDFTYNEQFF. The CDR3 region has the DNA TGTGCCAGCAGCTTGGTACTAGATTTTACCTACAATGAGCAGTTCTTC. V is TRBV11-2 and J is TRBJ2-1; D perhaps matches TRBD2 (5 bases). Per germline, CDR1 SGHAT and CDR2 FQNNGV. The CDR3 runs to 16 residues. With 3 bases removed from V and 2 bases from J, the gap between germline ends came to 14 bases. Full variable domain (rest looked up from reference TRBV11-2 and TRBJ2-1): EAGVAQSPRYKIIEKRQSVAFWCNPISGHATLYWYQQILGQGPKLLIQFQNNGVVDDSQLPKDRFSAERLKGVDSTLKIQPAKLEDSAVYLCASSLVLDFTYNEQFFGPGTRLTVL.

J is TRBJ2-3 and V is TRBV29-1, with 10 bases fitting TRBD1. The germline V gene has CDR1 SQVTM and CDR2 ANQGSEA. J lost 7 bases, V lost 2 bases, and 3 bases had no gene match. This CDR3 has 13 amino acids. CDR3 loop: CSVERQGANTQYF. The CDR3 nucleotides read TGCAGCGTTGAACGACAGGGGGCGAATACGCAGTATTTT.

This clone was counted a few times. V and J are TRBV6-1 and TRBJ2-7; D is perhaps TRBD2 (6 bases). The CDR3 extends over 16 amino acids. V lost 0 bases to trimming and J lost 3 bases, with 15 bases between them. CDR1 MNHNS and CDR2 SASEGT come from the germline V gene. The CDR3 coding sequence is TGTGCCAGCAGTGAAGCTGACCGACTAGAGAGCTACGAGCAGTACTTC. Translated: CASSEADRLESYEQYF.

The chain combines TRBV13 with TRBJ2-2; 7 bases are a match to TRBD1. The CDR3 totals 15 residues. V was clipped by 3 bases and J by 1 base; unmatched bases: 2. Germline lookup yields CDR1 PRHDT and CDR2 FYEKMQ (reference sequence). The CDR3 region is CASSLGQMNTGELFF. DNA of the CDR3: TGTGCCAGCAGCTTGGGACAGATGAACACCGGGGAGCTGTTTTTT.

This clone showed up just a few times. The V gene is TRBV7-9, the J gene TRBJ2-7; D may be TRBD1 (5 bases). The CDR3 is 13 residues long. V was pared by 3 bases and J by 3 bases, with 9 bases between. Germline V CDR1 and CDR2: SEHNR, FQNEAQ (reference sequence). CDR3 sequence reads: CASSFNRFYEQYF. In DNA, the CDR3 is TGTGCCAGCAGCTTTAACAGGTTCTACGAGCAGTACTTC. The full variable domain, in which reference TRBV7-9 and TRBJ2-7 provide the parts outside the CDR3, is DTGVSQNPRHKITKRGQNVTFRCDPISEHNRLYWYRQTLGQGPEFLTYFQNEAQLEKSRLLSDRFSAERPKGSFSTLEIQRTEQGDSAMYLCASSFNRFYEQYFGPGTRLTVT.

The gene calls are TRBV5-4 and TRBJ1-3, with no clear D. Trimming took 6 bases from V and 0 from J, leaving 10 bases between them. Germline values: CDR1 SGHNT, CDR2 YYREEE (reference sequence). This CDR3 has 14 residues. The CDR3 bases are TGTGCCAGCACCGCCCGAGGCTCTGGAAACACCATATATTTT. This sequence encodes CASTARGSGNTIYF.

The chain recombines TRBV6-6 with TRBJ2-7; D is undetermined. Germline CDR1 reads MNHNY; CDR2 reads SVGAGI (reference sequence). CDR3 length: 13 residues. Trimming pared 6 bases from V and 0 bases from J, leaving 9 bases between. CDR3 sequence (DNA): TGTGCCAGCAGAAGCGCCGCCTCCTACGAGCAGTACTTC. This translates into CASRSAASYEQYF.

For the CDR3, the DNA is TGTGCCAGCAGCAAGGACAGGGTTTTTACAGATACGCAGTATTTT. Translation gives CASSKDRVFTDTQYF. This chain uses TRBV9 with TRBJ2-3; 8 bases fit TRBD1. V lost 4 bases and J lost 3; bases outside the gene matches: 7. The V gene's germline CDR1 is SGDLS and CDR2 YYNGEE. The CDR3 totals 15 residues. Full variable domain (remainder filled in from reference TRBV9 and TRBJ2-3): DSGVTQTPKHLITATGQRVTLRCSPRSGDLSVYWYQQSLDQGLQFLIQYYNGEERAKGNILERFSAQQFPDLHSELNLSSLELGDSALYFCASSKDRVFTDTQYFGPGTRLTVL.

This clone was picked up one time. The V call is TRBV5-1, the J call TRBJ1-6; perhaps TRBD1 as D (6 bases). CDR1 is SGHRS, CDR2 YFSETQ, per germline. The CDR3 sequence is 13 residues long. With 5 bases removed from V and 9 bases from J, the gap between germline ends came to 12 bases. The CDR3 region has the DNA TGCGCCAGCAGTCCAGGGGAAGCTTCACCCCTCCACTTT. This gives the protein CASSPGEASPLHF.

This chain links TRBV7-2 with TRBJ1-1; a weak D match, TRBD1 (6 bases). CDR3 length: 15 amino acids. V gave up 2 bases and J gave up 2 bases, with 12 bases separating them. Germline CDR1 SGHTA, CDR2 FQGNSA. CDR3 in DNA: TGTGCCAGCAGCTTACCCGGGACAAAAAACACTGAAGCTTTCTTT. Encoded protein: CASSLPGTKNTEAFF.

The chain couples TRBV10-1 to TRBJ2-2; D is undetermined. The CDR3 contains 13 residues. The V and J ends lost 6 bases and 4 bases respectively, with 9 bases between them. The germline V gene has CDR1 WNHNN and CDR2 SYGVQD (reference sequence). In nucleotides, the CDR3 is TGCGCCAGCAGAAAGCAGCGCACCGGGGAGCTGTTTTTT. This encodes CASRKQRTGELFF.

This clone was detected a few times. V gene TRBV29-1 combines with J gene TRBJ1-2; tentative D call: TRBD1 (6 bases). Germline V CDR1 and CDR2: SQVTM, ANQGSEA. The V and J ends lost 6 bases and 4 bases respectively, with 15 bases between them. This CDR3 has 13 amino acids. This CDR3 reads CSVDSPSAYGYTF. Written as DNA, the CDR3 is TGCAGCGTGGACAGTCCCTCAGCCTATGGCTACACCTTC.

The chain joins TRBV7-9 to TRBJ2-2; no reliable D call. Trimming cost V 1 base and J 7 bases, with 13 bases left between them. Per the germline V gene, CDR1 is SEHNR and CDR2 is FQNEAQ (reference sequence). The CDR3 consists of 15 residues. The CDR3 loop is CASSLVAVAVGELFF. The CDR3 region has the DNA TGTGCCAGCAGCTTAGTTGCGGTTGCGGTCGGGGAGCTGTTTTTT.

J is TRBJ2-3 and V is TRBV18, with 8 bases aligning to TRBD2. Germline CDR1 is KGHSH and CDR2 is LQKENI. The CDR3 totals 18 residues. The ends lost 5 bases at V and 6 bases at J; junction bases unmatched: 19. The CDR3: CASSSRPSAAGGRDTQYF. For the CDR3, the DNA is TGTGCCAGCTCATCCAGACCCTCGGCGGCGGGAGGTAGGGATACGCAGTATTTT.

This clone was detected only once. V and J are TRBV19 and TRBJ1-1; 8 positions agree with TRBD1. Germline V CDR1 and CDR2: LNHDA, SQIVND (reference sequence). This CDR3 is built from 18 residues. V shed 7 bases, J shed 5 bases, and the junction held 21 bases outside the gene matches. The CDR3 DNA sequence: TGTGCCAGTAAAATAACCGGAAGACAGGGGCGGAGTCCGACTGAAGCTTTCTTT. As protein: CASKITGRQGRSPTEAFF.

DNA for the CDR3: TGCGCCAGCAGCTTGGGGCAGGGTAGCAGTGAGCAGTTCTTC. It specifies CASSLGQGSSEQFF. V and J are TRBV5-1 and TRBJ2-1, with a tentative D call TRBD1 (5 bases). From germline, CDR1 is SGHRS and CDR2 YFSETQ. The CDR3 is 14 amino acids. V was clipped by 0 bases and J by 9 bases, with 13 bases between them.

The rearrangement joins TRBV19 to TRBJ2-5, with D possibly being TRBD1 (5 bases). The V end was cut by 6 bases, the J end by 7 bases, with 21 bases between. Per germline, CDR1 LNHDA and CDR2 SQIVND (reference sequence). CDR3 length equals 15 residues. CDR3 sequence (DNA): TGTGCCAGTAGCGAAACCGGAGACAGTTGGGGGACCCAGTACTTC. Translating it yields CASSETGDSWGTQYF.

This clone was seen only once. The genes are TRBV30 and TRBJ1-1, with D possibly being TRBD1 (6 bases). The V and J ends lost 0 bases and 8 bases respectively, with 25 bases between them. The CDR3 loop spans 17 amino acids. CDR1 is GTSNPN and CDR2 is SVGIG in the germline V gene (reference sequence). Written as DNA, the CDR3 is TGTGCCTGGAGTGTATCACTCGGGGTCAAAGCAAGGGGGGAAGCTTTCTTT. It codes for CAWSVSLGVKARGEAFF.

This clone was picked up one time. CDR3 sequence (DNA): TGTGCCAGCAGCTCCCTTAGCGGGAGCAGCTACAATGAGCAGTTCTTC. Translated: CASSSLSGSSYNEQFF. The chain carries TRBV11-3 and TRBJ2-1; 9 nucleotides agree with TRBD2. V was clipped by 4 bases and J by 3 bases; unmatched bases: 7. The CDR3 is 16 amino acids. The germline gives CDR1 SGHNT, CDR2 YENEEA. The full variable domain, rest sourced from reference TRBV11-3 and TRBJ2-1, is EAGVVQSPRYKIIEKKQPVAFWCNPISGHNTLYWYLQNLGQGPELLIRYENEEAVDDSQLPKDRFSAERLKGVDSTLKIQPAELGDSAVYLCASSSLSGSSYNEQFFGPGTRLTVL.

This clone appeared a single time. V and J are TRBV19 and TRBJ2-7; 11 positions match TRBD1. V was pared by 5 bases and J by 3 bases, with 6 bases of the junction left unmatched. The CDR3 runs 15 residues. The germline CDR1 and CDR2 sequences are LNHDA and SQIVND (reference sequence). DNA of the CDR3: TGTGCCAGTAGTCCGCTAGGGACAGGGGGCTACGAGCAGTACTTC. The encoded protein is CASSPLGTGGYEQYF.

This chain links TRBV7-2 with TRBJ1-6; unclear D gene. This CDR3 is 15 amino acids long. Trimming shortened V by 1 base and J by 2 bases, and 6 bases separated the two germline ends. CDR1 and CDR2 from the germline V gene are SGHTA and FQGNSA. In nucleotides, the CDR3 is TGTGCCAGCAGCTTAGAGGGAGCCTATAATTCACCCCTCCACTTT. This codes for CASSLEGAYNSPLHF. Combining the CDR3 with reference TRBV7-2 and TRBJ1-6 gives the whole variable domain GAGVSQSPSNKVTEKGKDVELRCDPISGHTALYWYRQSLGQGLEFLIYFQGNSAPDKSGLPSDRFSAERTGGSVSTLTIQRTQQEDSAVYLCASSLEGAYNSPLHFGNGTRLTVT.

The chain combines TRBV19 with TRBJ2-4; 9 bases match TRBD1. Germline trimming cut 1 base from V and 8 bases from J; bases unmatched to any gene: 3. The CDR3 sequence is 14 residues long. The V gene's germline CDR1 is LNHDA and CDR2 SQIVND (reference sequence). CDR3: CASSIGQGGDIQYF. The CDR3, as DNA: TGTGCCAGTAGTATAGGACAGGGGGGGGACATTCAGTACTTC.

The gene calls are TRBV18 and TRBJ2-6; D is possibly TRBD1 (6 bases). Per germline, CDR1 KGHSH and CDR2 LQKENI. The V end lost 3 bases, the J end lost 4 bases, and 13 bases lay between the germline ends. This CDR3 comprises 16 residues. The CDR3 reads CASSPPTGTGANVLTF. The DNA of the CDR3 is TGTGCCAGCTCACCCCCTACAGGGACCGGGGCCAACGTCCTGACTTTC.

This chain uses TRBV4-2 with TRBJ1-4; 8 bases align to TRBD1. J was trimmed by 6 bases and V by 7 bases; bases with no gene match: 7. Germline values: CDR1 LGHNA, CDR2 YNFKEQ. CDR3 length: 14 amino acids. This CDR3 reads CASNSGGRDEKLFF. CDR3 DNA: TGTGCCAGCAACTCAGGGGGCCGGGATGAAAAACTGTTTTTT.

The chain couples TRBV2 to TRBJ1-5; D not resolved. Germline V gene lookup returns CDR1 SNHLY and CDR2 FYNNEI. This CDR3 comprises 13 residues. Trimming stripped 1 base from V and 3 bases from J, with 4 bases between. CDR3 amino acids: CASSEDFNQPQHF. As DNA, the CDR3 is TGTGCCAGCAGTGAAGACTTCAATCAGCCCCAGCATTTT.

This clone was counted between two and nine times. The chain links TRBV6-5 to TRBJ2-7, with D tentatively TRBD1 (6 bases). V gave up 10 bases and J gave up 6 bases, with 22 bases separating them. In germline, CDR1 is MNHEY, CDR2 SVGAGI. CDR3 length: 14 amino acids. In nucleotides, the CDR3 is TGTGCCACCGGTATACGTGGGGGCCCCGGCGAGCAGTACTTC. It encodes CATGIRGGPGEQYF.

The chain combines TRBV6-5 with TRBJ2-6; tentative D call: TRBD1 (6 bases). Trimming removed 10 bases from V and 1 base from J, with 11 bases in between. From germline, CDR1 is MNHEY and CDR2 SVGAGI. This CDR3 has 14 residues. The CDR3 region is CATTRGSGANVLTF. Written as DNA, the CDR3 is TGTGCCACCACCAGGGGTTCTGGGGCCAACGTCCTGACTTTC.